The sequence of this T cell receptor beta chain was determined in a study of identical twins. The CDR3 runs 16 residues. Germline values: CDR1 DFQATT, CDR2 SNEGSKA (reference sequence). V lost 0 bases and J lost 1, with 14 bases in between. TCRdb redid the calling of the 5' RACE reads with MiXCR, one entry per CDR3 protein. The table records about 190,000 distinct CDR3 sequences, more than 15% of them present only once. The sample holds many counts of this clonotype. This sample was also put to use in a study of T cells expressing NK-cell markers.

The receptor was derived from a woman aged 18 to 35 in good health. Sequenced: CD8+ T cells sorted from blood. This chain uses TRBV20-1 with TRBJ2-3, with D possibly matching TRBD2 (5 bases). DNA for the CDR3: TGCAGTGCTAGAGATCCTCTAGCTGGGGGCACAGATACGCAGTATTTT. Translated: CSARDPLAGGTDTQYF.